Reported below is one T cell receptor (beta chain). The clone's antigen remains unknown. Per-base quality was not reported, and no clone a single base away is much larger than it. This record belongs to a study of blood T cell repertoires in COVID-19 (dated by TCRdb to 2020 to 2022). Broadly, across the study: The collaborator samples originated in the United States, Italy and Spain and spanned the acute and convalescent phases of COVID-19. The prospective study material was composed of cDNA or gDNA derived from T cells, B-cell-depleted T cells, or PBMCs. The dataset comprised deeply sampled blood TCRbeta repertoires from subjects exposed to, actively infected with, or recovered from COVID-19. The repertoires were made available in a free public database intended to serve as a resource for research on the immune response to SARS-CoV-2. Samples were obtained from the ongoing ImmuneRACE study (first 160 participants) and from some 1,200 subjects provided by 6 global collaborators. The sample metadata nearly always contained a de-identified subject ID, COVID-19 status, age in years and sex. Where available, HLA class I and class II types were obtained from metadata supplied by the sample provider rather than from assay-based typing.

One collaborating source in Seattle enrolled patients while the patients were actively infected and followed the patients over time throughout the course of disease. Each collaborating institution followed its own protocols to collect whole blood in K2EDTA tubes. Collaborator samples were shipped for TCRbeta analysis as frozen whole blood, isolated PBMCs, or DNA extracted from either sample type. What the research found in general, with its limitations: The quantity of clinical and demographic metadata differed by source and by participant and was supplied without curation.

The trim is 5 bases for V and 8 bases for J, with a gap of 19 bases between the germline ends. For CDR1 and CDR2, the germline V gene (reference sequence) lists MNHEY and SMNVEV. The CDR3, cysteine through phenylalanine, is 15 amino acids long. The sequence is cut down to CDR3 DNA, 45 bases in frame from base 1. TCRbeta CDR3 regions were amplified from genomic DNA by means of the immunoSEQ Assay, a bias-controlled multiplex PCR. On the study's bioinformatics: Nucleated cell counts per sample were estimated from amplification of reference gene primers within the assay. Sequence reads were collapsed and filtered to measure the absolute abundance of every unique TCRbeta CDR3 rearrangement. For each sample, productive Simpson clonality was calculated as the square root of Simpson's diversity index across productive rearrangements. As stored in TCRdb, this immuneACCESS dataset retains in-frame rearrangements with V and J assigned. A fraction of the clones does not appear; measured against another copy, unresolved V genes explain less than half of the discrepancy, and the remainder lacks a known reason. That table furnishes V, J and clone size, whereas the DNA furnished D and trimming. The sample table lists under 250,000 clones, about 88% of them with a count of one. The ten largest clones take up roughly a sixth of the sample.

Material: peripheral blood. Here the chain combines TRBV27 and TRBJ1-5, and possibly TRBD1, on 6 matching bases. The receptor's source is a man aged 45 to 65 with COVID-19, enrolled during active disease. The CDR3 loop reads CASSATGLGWKPQHF. The sequenced DNA: TGTGCCAGCAGTGCCACAGGGTTGGGATGGAAGCCCCAGCATTTT.